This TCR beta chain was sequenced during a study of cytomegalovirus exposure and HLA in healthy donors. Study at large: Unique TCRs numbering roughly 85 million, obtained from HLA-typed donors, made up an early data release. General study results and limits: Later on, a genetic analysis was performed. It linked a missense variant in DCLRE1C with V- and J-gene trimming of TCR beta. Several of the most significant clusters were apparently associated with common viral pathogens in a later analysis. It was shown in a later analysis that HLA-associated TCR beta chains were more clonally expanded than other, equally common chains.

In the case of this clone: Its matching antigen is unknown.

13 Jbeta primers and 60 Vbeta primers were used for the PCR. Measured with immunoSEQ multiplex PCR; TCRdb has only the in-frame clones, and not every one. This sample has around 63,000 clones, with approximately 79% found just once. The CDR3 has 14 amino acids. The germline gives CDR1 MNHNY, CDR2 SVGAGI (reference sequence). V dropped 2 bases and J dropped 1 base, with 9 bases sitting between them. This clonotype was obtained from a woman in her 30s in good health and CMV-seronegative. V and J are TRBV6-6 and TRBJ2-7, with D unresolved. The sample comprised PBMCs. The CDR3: CASSYPEESYEQYF. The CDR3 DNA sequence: TGTGCCAGCAGTTACCCTGAGGAATCCTACGAGCAGTACTTC.